A single sample gave rise to the 21 T cell receptor beta chains below, sequenced in a study of blood T cell repertoires in COVID-19. Clones were read by immunoSEQ multiplex PCR, and TCRdb kept only the in-frame ones, dropping some. The repertoire has 30,000 to 35,000 clones, 77% of them found once; the top ten carry approximately 16%. The sequenced sample consisted of peripheral blood. These receptors came from a human donor in a cohort sampled during active COVID-19.

This clone was recorded only once. The J gene is TRBJ2-1, the V gene TRBV30, with 10 bases aligning to TRBD2. Germline assignment: CDR1 GTSNPN and CDR2 SVGIG (reference sequence). J was trimmed by 9 bases and V by 7 bases; bases with no gene match: 18. The CDR3 covers 16 residues. The CDR3: CASLGGSGRALGEQFF. In DNA, the CDR3 is TGTGCCTCCCTAGGAGGGAGCGGGAGGGCCCTCGGTGAGCAGTTCTTC.

The chain links TRBV6-5 to TRBJ1-2; perhaps TRBD1 as D (5 bases). Germline values: CDR1 MNHEY, CDR2 SVGAGI. There are 14 residues in the CDR3. V lost 11 bases to trimming and J lost 8 bases, with 24 bases between them. The CDR3 bases are TGTGCCGTAATACCGAGAAGGGGCCTGAGCGGCTACACCTTC. It is translated as CAVIPRRGLSGYTF.

This rearrangement joins TRBV27 to TRBJ2-7, with D unclear. Germline V gene data show CDR1 as MNHEY and CDR2 as SMNVEV (reference sequence). Trimming shortened V by 7 bases and J by 0 bases, and 13 bases separated the two germline ends. The CDR3 is 14 residues long. The CDR3 DNA reads as TGTGCCAGCATGCCTCGGGTTAGCTCCTACGAGCAGTACTTC. This gives the protein CASMPRVSSYEQYF.

The rearrangement links TRBV3-1 (or the pseudogene TRBV3-2) to TRBJ1-2; tentative D call: TRBD1 (6 bases). The ends were cut back, 1 base at V and 6 bases at J, with 15 bases in the middle. The CDR3 is made up of 15 amino acids. The germline V gene encodes CDR1 LGHDT and CDR2 YNNKEL (reference sequence). The CDR3 bases are TGTGCCAGCAGCCAAGTACGGGGGGCAGTACATGGCTACACCTTC. This codes for CASSQVRGAVHGYTF.

This chain links TRBV24-1 with TRBJ1-2, with D perhaps TRBD1 (6 bases). This CDR3 is built from 14 residues. Trimming removed 9 bases at V and 4 bases at J, with 17 bases between. The germline V gene encodes CDR1 KGHDR and CDR2 SFDVKD. The CDR3 spells CATSSGGQSYGYTF. DNA of the CDR3: TGTGCCACCTCATCTGGAGGACAGAGCTATGGCTACACCTTC.

This chain uses TRBV15 with TRBJ2-7, with D tentatively TRBD1 (6 bases). V lost 0 bases and J lost 6, with 15 bases in between. The CDR3 covers 15 residues. Germline V gene data show CDR1 as LNHNV and CDR2 as YYDKDF (reference sequence). The CDR3 protein is CATSRDRGTRSEQYF. The CDR3, as DNA: TGTGCCACCAGCAGAGATAGGGGGACCAGGAGCGAGCAGTACTTC.

The chain employs TRBV20-1 and TRBJ2-3, with D tentatively TRBD2 (6 bases). Between the trimmed V and J ends, which lost 3 bases and 1 base, there was a span of 8 bases. Germline values: CDR1 DFQATT, CDR2 SNEGSKA (reference sequence). The CDR3 has 13 residues. The CDR3 reads CSASGGGTDTQYF. DNA for the CDR3: TGCAGTGCTAGTGGCGGGGGCACAGATACGCAGTATTTT.

This clone was seen just once. Its ends do not fully match the called genes, so a read error is possible. The chain recombines TRBV11-3 with TRBJ2-1; perhaps TRBD2 as D (5 bases). The germline V gene encodes CDR1 SGHNT and CDR2 YENEEA. The CDR3 extends over 13 amino acids. The CDR3 nucleotides are TGTGCCAGCAGCTTAGTGGACGGAGGCTCTCAGATCTTC. Its protein product is CASSLVDGGSQIF.

This CDR3 is CASSLAPGAYEQYF. The DNA of the CDR3 is TGTGCCAGCAGCTTAGCGCCGGGGGCCTACGAGCAGTACTTC. V usage is TRBV7-2 and J usage is TRBJ2-7; D possibly corresponds to TRBD2 (6 bases). Trimming took off 0 bases at V and 2 bases at J, with 8 bases between the two ends. Germline V gene sequence: CDR1 SGHTA, CDR2 FQGNSA. CDR3 length equals 14 residues.

This clone was observed a few times. The V and J genes are TRBV2 and TRBJ1-4, with TRBD1 as a possible D gene (6 bases). Germline V CDR1 and CDR2: SNHLY, FYNNEI. V lost 4 bases to trimming and J lost 7 bases, with 16 bases between them. The CDR3 is made up of 15 amino acids. The CDR3 sequence is CASSVFQGLPEKLFF. CDR3 nucleotide sequence: TGTGCCAGCAGTGTATTTCAGGGGCTCCCTGAAAAACTGTTTTTT. The variable domain in full, completed from reference TRBV2 and TRBJ1-4, reads EPEVTQTPSHQVTQMGQEVILRCVPISNHLYFYWYRQILGQKVEFLVSFYNNEISEKSEIFDDQFSVERPDGSNFTLKIRSTKLEDSAMYFCASSVFQGLPEKLFFGSGTQLSVL.

The chain employs TRBV7-2 and TRBJ2-7, with 7 bases fitting TRBD1. The CDR3 contains 13 residues. Germline CDR1 is SGHTA and CDR2 is FQGNSA. Germline trimming cut 5 bases from V and 11 bases from J; bases unmatched to any gene: 12. The CDR3 region is CASSPGTAQMEYF. CDR3 in DNA: TGTGCCAGCAGCCCCGGGACAGCGCAAATGGAGTACTTC.

The chain joins TRBV29-1 to TRBJ1-1; D not certain. This CDR3 region has 12 residues. Germline CDR1 is SQVTM and CDR2 is ANQGSEA. The germline V and J ends were trimmed by 6 bases and 6 bases, with 14 bases remaining between them. DNA of the CDR3: TGCAGCGTAGAGGTCGGAACGGCTGAAGCTTTCTTT. Its translation is CSVEVGTAEAFF.

This clone is a singleton in its sample. The CDR3: CASSPHNPGTGAYNEQFF. In DNA, the CDR3 is TGTGCCAGCAGCCCCCATAATCCCGGGACAGGGGCCTACAATGAGCAGTTCTTC. The V gene is TRBV3-1 (or the pseudogene TRBV3-2), the J gene TRBJ2-1; TRBD1 matches 10 bases. Trimming cost V 4 bases and J 2 bases; bases outside gene matches: 11. Germline CDR1 is LGHDT and CDR2 is YNNKEL (reference sequence). The CDR3 covers 18 residues.

The chain links TRBV7-3 to TRBJ2-1; maybe TRBD2 (5 bases). The germline CDR1 and CDR2 sequences are SGHTA and FQGTGA. V lost 2 bases and J 0 bases, leaving 8 bases between the germline ends. The CDR3 has 15 residues. The CDR3 DNA reads as TGTGCCAGCAGCTTAGAACTAGACTCCTACAATGAGCAGTTCTTC. This sequence encodes CASSLELDSYNEQFF.

V and J are TRBV28 and TRBJ1-1, with 8 bases matching TRBD1. CDR3 size: 15 residues. The germline V gene has CDR1 MDHEN and CDR2 SYDVKM. V shed 2 bases and J 3 bases; nucleotides not matched to a gene: 5. CDR3 protein: CASSLRSRGHTEAFF. The CDR3 DNA reads as TGTGCCAGCAGTTTAAGGAGCAGGGGGCACACTGAAGCTTTCTTT.

This clone appeared once. The V and J genes are TRBV28 and TRBJ2-7; 8 bases map to TRBD1. Trimming removed 7 bases from V and 2 bases from J; junction bases left unmatched: 7. The CDR3 has 14 amino acids. CDR1 and CDR2 (germline): MDHEN, SYDVKM. In nucleotides, the CDR3 is TGTGCCAGCATAAGCCGGGACAGGCCCTACGAGCAGTACTTC. Translating gives CASISRDRPYEQYF.

This sequence joins TRBV27 and TRBJ1-6, with a tentative D call TRBD1 (6 bases). The CDR3 sequence is 14 residues long. Trimming took off 2 bases at V and 7 bases at J, with 9 bases between the two ends. The germline V gene has CDR1 MNHEY and CDR2 SMNVEV (reference sequence). The CDR3 nucleotides read TGTGCCAGCAGTTTAATCACAGGGAATTCACCCCTCCACTTT. Translating gives CASSLITGNSPLHF.

This clone was observed once. The chain links TRBV19 to TRBJ2-7; the D is unclear. The CDR3 is made up of 13 amino acids. CDR1 and CDR2 (germline): LNHDA, SQIVND (reference sequence). The V end was cut by 3 bases, the J end by 5 bases, with 11 bases between. This CDR3 is CASSITRRDEQYF. The CDR3 nucleotides are TGTGCCAGTAGTATCACGAGGAGAGACGAGCAGTACTTC.

The rearrangement joins TRBV18 to TRBJ1-3; 7 bases are a match to TRBD1. CDR1 is KGHSH and CDR2 is LQKENI in the germline V gene. The length of the CDR3 is 15 residues. V lost 3 bases to trimming and J lost 7 bases; unmatched junction nucleotides: 9. The DNA of the CDR3 is TGTGCCAGCTCACCCGAGGGGGCGATTACGAACACCATATATTTT. Translated, it gives CASSPEGAITNTIYF.

This rearrangement joins TRBV14 to TRBJ1-5; D gene unclear. This CDR3 has 13 residues. The V gene's germline CDR1 is SGHDN and CDR2 FVKESK. Trimming removed 2 bases at V and 4 bases at J, with 6 bases between. The CDR3 is CASSQRLNQPQHF. For the CDR3, the DNA is TGTGCCAGCAGCCAACGGTTAAATCAGCCCCAGCATTTT.

The rearrangement joins TRBV5-4 to TRBJ1-2, with a possible D match to TRBD1 (5 bases). V dropped 0 bases and J dropped 3 bases, with 6 bases sitting between them. This CDR3 is built from 13 residues. Germline lookup yields CDR1 SGHNT and CDR2 YYREEE (reference sequence). CDR3 residues: CASSLGGDYGYTF. The CDR3 bases are TGTGCCAGCAGCTTGGGGGGCGACTATGGCTACACCTTC. Full variable domain (missing parts from reference TRBV5-4 and TRBJ1-2): ETGVTQSPTHLIKTRGQQVTLRCSSQSGHNTVSWYQQALGQGPQFIFQYYREEENGRGNFPPRFSGLQFPNYSSELNVNALELDDSALYLCASSLGGDYGYTFGSGTRLTVV.